Listed below are T cell receptor beta chains from one sample, sequenced in a study of graft-versus-host responses after intestinal transplantation. The table came from immunoSEQ multiplex PCR; TCRdb's copy has only in-frame clones and leaves some out. The table lists tens of thousands of clones, 75% to 95% of them singletons. Antigens of these TCRs are unknown. Material: unstimulated CD8+ T cells sorted from spleen or lymph node cells, obtained before intestinal transplant. The receptors shown here come from a human donor who received an intestinal transplant. CDR3s include the opening cysteine and the closing phenylalanine or tryptophan. A D gene is named only where the DNA matches it firmly. Not all rows give a size; the values are once, few, many and, for expanded clones, a class.

V,size,length,J,D,CDR3,DNA
TRBV7-9,NA,15,TRBJ2-3,NA,CASSRRKQSTDTQYF,TGTGCCAGCAGCCGACGAAAGCAAAGCACAGATACGCAGTATTTT
TRBV7-9,once,12,TRBJ1-5,NA,CASSLGEQPQHF,TGTGCCAGCAGCTTAGGCGAACAGCCCCAGCATTTT
TRBV6-5,NA,14,TRBJ2-1,NA,CASSYSDRWDEQFF,TGTGCCAGCAGTTACTCTGACCGTTGGGATGAGCAGTTCTTC
TRBV28,NA,15,TRBJ2-7,TRBD1,CASSPYRGSSYEQYF,TGTGCCAGCAGTCCTTACAGGGGATCCTCCTACGAGCAGTACTTC
TRBV5-1,NA,15,TRBJ2-3,NA,CASSFGETSTDTQYF,TGCGCCAGCAGCTTCGGTGAAACTAGCACAGATACGCAGTATTTT
TRBV7-2,NA,14,TRBJ2-2,NA,CASSPGAGAGELFF,TGTGCCAGCAGCCCCGGGGCTGGGGCGGGGGAGCTGTTTTTT
TRBV27,NA,13,TRBJ2-3,NA,CASRPDTPDTQYF,TGTGCCAGCAGACCGGACACGCCGGATACGCAGTATTTT
TRBV10-3,NA,14,TRBJ2-7,NA,CAISESKGSAEQYF,TGTGCCATCAGTGAGTCTAAGGGGTCAGCTGAGCAGTACTTC
TRBV9,NA,16,TRBJ2-1,NA,CASSVGSSPGYNEQFF,TGTGCCAGCAGCGTAGGTAGCTCCCCGGGGTACAATGAGCAGTTCTTC
TRBV19,NA,15,TRBJ2-3,TRBD2,CASSIVAGGVDTQYF,TGTGCCAGTAGTATAGTAGCGGGGGGGGTAGATACGCAGTATTTT
TRBV5-5,NA,14,TRBJ2-3,NA,CASSSWESADTQYF,TGTGCCAGCAGCTCCTGGGAATCCGCAGATACGCAGTATTTT
TRBV19,few,15,TRBJ1-1,NA,CASSPSGIGNTEAFF,TGTGCCAGTAGTCCAAGCGGGATAGGGAACACTGAAGCTTTCTTT
TRBV9,once,15,TRBJ2-3,TRBD2,CASSVTAGGTDTQYF,TGTGCCAGCAGCGTAACAGCGGGGGGCACAGATACGCAGTATTTT
TRBV7-9,NA,15,TRBJ2-5,NA,CASTAETRNQETQYF,TGTGCCAGCACCGCGGAAACCCGAAATCAAGAGACCCAGTACTTC
TRBV4-1,few,11,TRBJ1-1,NA,CASSQAGDVFF,TGCGCCAGCAGCCAAGCAGGGGATGTTTTCTTT
TRBV10-3,NA,17,TRBJ2-7,TRBD2,CATRFAGTSGDSYEQYF,TGTGCCACCCGCTTTGCCGGGACTAGCGGGGACTCCTACGAGCAGTACTTC
TRBV6-5,NA,13,TRBJ1-1,NA,CASSFEGGTEAFF,TGTGCCAGCAGTTTTGAGGGAGGTACTGAAGCTTTCTTT
TRBV13,NA,14,TRBJ1-1,NA,CASPPGASHTEAFF,TGTGCCAGCCCCCCAGGGGCGAGTCACACTGAAGCTTTCTTT
TRBV19,NA,16,TRBJ1-1,NA,CASSMAREGLNTEAFF,TGTGCCAGTAGTATGGCCAGGGAGGGGCTGAACACTGAAGCTTTCTTT
TRBV4-2,NA,12,TRBJ1-2,NA,CASSQESYGYTF,TGTGCCAGCAGCCAAGAGTCCTATGGCTACACCTTC
TRBV27,NA,17,TRBJ2-1,NA,CASSLSLGGLSYNEQFF,TGTGCCAGCAGTTTATCTCTAGGGGGACTCTCCTACAATGAGCAGTTCTTC
TRBV4-1,NA,15,TRBJ2-3,NA,CASSQDGGPSDTQYF,TGCGCCAGCAGCCAAGATGGAGGGCCATCAGATACGCAGTATTTT
TRBV13,NA,16,TRBJ2-1,TRBD2,CASSSTGTSGSHEQFF,TGTGCCAGCAGCTCAACCGGGACTAGCGGGAGCCATGAGCAGTTCTTC
TRBV4-1,NA,14,TRBJ2-7,TRBD2,CASSQERASGNQYF,TGCGCCAGCAGCCAAGAGAGGGCTAGCGGGAACCAGTACTTC